This T cell receptor beta chain was profiled in a study of cytomegalovirus exposure and HLA in healthy donors. V gave up 4 bases and J gave up 7 bases, with 13 bases separating them. The germline V gene encodes CDR1 SNHLY and CDR2 FYNNEI. CDR3 length: 13 residues. Study-wide results and limits: Some highly shared sequence variants likely arose as a pipeline artifact.

Notes on this clone: Its antigen remains unknown.

The PCR used 60 Vbeta and 13 Jbeta primers. The assay was immunoSEQ multiplex PCR, and TCRdb's table has in-frame clones only and misses some. The table has roughly 140,000 clones, around 77% seen once; the top ten hold nearly 5%. The sequencing sample was made of PBMCs. V and J are TRBV2 and TRBJ1-2, with D possibly being TRBD1 (5 bases). The TCR originated in a woman aged 45-65 years in good health and CMV-seronegative. The chain's CDR3 is CASSGGHVRGYTF. DNA for the CDR3: TGTGCCAGCAGTGGAGGACACGTACGTGGCTACACCTTC.